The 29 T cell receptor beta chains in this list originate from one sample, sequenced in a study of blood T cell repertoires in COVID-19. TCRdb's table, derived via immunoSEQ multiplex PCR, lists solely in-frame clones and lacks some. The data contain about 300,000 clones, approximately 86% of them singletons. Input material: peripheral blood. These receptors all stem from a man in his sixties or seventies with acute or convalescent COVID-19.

CDR3 bases: TGTGCCACCAATGAGGGCGGGAGGGCAGATACGCAGTATTTT. Translating gives CATNEGGRADTQYF. This chain joins TRBV24-1 and TRBJ2-3; TRBD2 matches at 9 bases. The CDR3 has 14 amino acids. J gave up 4 bases and V 8 bases, and 6 bases lay outside the gene matches. Germline V gives CDR1 KGHDR, CDR2 SFDVKD.

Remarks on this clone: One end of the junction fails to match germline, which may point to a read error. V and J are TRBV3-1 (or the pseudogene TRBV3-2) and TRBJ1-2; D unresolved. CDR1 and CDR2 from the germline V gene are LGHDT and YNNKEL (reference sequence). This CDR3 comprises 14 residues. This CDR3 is CVSSPHPLVNGYTF. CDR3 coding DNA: TGTGTCAGCAGCCCACATCCGTTGGTTAATGGCTACACCTTC.

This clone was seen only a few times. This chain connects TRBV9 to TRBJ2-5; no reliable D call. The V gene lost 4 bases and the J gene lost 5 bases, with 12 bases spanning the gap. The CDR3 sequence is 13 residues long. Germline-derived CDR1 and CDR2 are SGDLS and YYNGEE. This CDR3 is CASSPRVSETQYF. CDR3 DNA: TGTGCCAGCAGCCCCCGCGTGAGCGAGACCCAGTACTTC. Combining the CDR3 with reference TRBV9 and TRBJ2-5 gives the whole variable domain DSGVTQTPKHLITATGQRVTLRCSPRSGDLSVYWYQQSLDQGLQFLIQYYNGEERAKGNILERFSAQQFPDLHSELNLSSLELGDSALYFCASSPRVSETQYFGPGTRLLVL.

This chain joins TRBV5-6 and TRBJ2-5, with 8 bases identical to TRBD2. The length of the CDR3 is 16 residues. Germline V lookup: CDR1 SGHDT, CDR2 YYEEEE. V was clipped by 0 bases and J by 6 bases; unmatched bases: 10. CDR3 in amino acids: CASSLVRSGRGKTQYF. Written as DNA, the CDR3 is TGTGCCAGCAGCTTGGTAAGGAGCGGGAGAGGGAAGACCCAGTACTTC.

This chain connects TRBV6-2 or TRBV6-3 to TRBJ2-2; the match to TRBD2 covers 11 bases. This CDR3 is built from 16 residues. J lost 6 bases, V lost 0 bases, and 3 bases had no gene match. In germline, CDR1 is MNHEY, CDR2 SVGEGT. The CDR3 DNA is TGTGCCAGCAGTTACTCGACTAGCGGGGTAGCCGGGGAGCTGTTTTTT. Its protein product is CASSYSTSGVAGELFF.

CDR3 residues: CASRSLAEGTDTQYF. CDR3 nucleotide sequence: TGTGCCAGCAGATCACTAGCGGAAGGCACAGATACGCAGTATTTT. This chain links TRBV28 with TRBJ2-3, with 8 nucleotides matching TRBD2. Germline CDR1 MDHEN, CDR2 SYDVKM. V trimming: 6 bases; J trimming: 1 base; junction bases outside the gene matches: 6. The CDR3 has 15 residues.

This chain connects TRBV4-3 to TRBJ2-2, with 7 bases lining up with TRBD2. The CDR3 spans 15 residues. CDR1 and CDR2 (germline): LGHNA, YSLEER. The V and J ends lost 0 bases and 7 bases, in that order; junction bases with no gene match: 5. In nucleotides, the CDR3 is TGCGCCAGCAGCCAAGATGGGAGGGTTGGCGGGGAGCTGTTTTTT. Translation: CASSQDGRVGGELFF.

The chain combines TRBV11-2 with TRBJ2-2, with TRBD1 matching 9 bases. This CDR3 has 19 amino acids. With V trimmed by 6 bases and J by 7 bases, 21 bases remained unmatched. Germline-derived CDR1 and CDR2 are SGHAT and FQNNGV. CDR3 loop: CASSPRPRGQGLSDGELFF. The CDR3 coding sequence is TGTGCCAGCAGTCCCCGGCCCCGTGGACAGGGGTTGTCTGACGGGGAGCTGTTTTTT.

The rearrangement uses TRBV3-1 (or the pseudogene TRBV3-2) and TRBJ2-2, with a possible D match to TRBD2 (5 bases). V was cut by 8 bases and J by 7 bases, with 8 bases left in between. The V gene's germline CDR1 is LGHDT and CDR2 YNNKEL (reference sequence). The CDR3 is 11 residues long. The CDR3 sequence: CASLGSGELFF. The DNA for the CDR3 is TGTGCCAGCTTGGGGAGCGGGGAGCTGTTTTTT.

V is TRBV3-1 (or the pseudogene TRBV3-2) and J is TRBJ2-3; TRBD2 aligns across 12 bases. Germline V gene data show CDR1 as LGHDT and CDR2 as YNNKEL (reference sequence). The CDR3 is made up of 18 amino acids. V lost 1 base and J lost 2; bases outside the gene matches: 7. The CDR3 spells CASSQGTSGARLTDTQYF. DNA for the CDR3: TGTGCCAGCAGCCAAGGGACTAGCGGGGCGCGTCTCACAGATACGCAGTATTTT.

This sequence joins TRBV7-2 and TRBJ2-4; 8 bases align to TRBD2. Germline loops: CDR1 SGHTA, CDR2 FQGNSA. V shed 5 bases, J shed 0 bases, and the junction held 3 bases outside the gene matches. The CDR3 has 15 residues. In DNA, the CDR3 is TGTGCCAGCAGCCGGGGGGGCGTAGCCAAAAACATTCAGTACTTC. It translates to CASSRGGVAKNIQYF.

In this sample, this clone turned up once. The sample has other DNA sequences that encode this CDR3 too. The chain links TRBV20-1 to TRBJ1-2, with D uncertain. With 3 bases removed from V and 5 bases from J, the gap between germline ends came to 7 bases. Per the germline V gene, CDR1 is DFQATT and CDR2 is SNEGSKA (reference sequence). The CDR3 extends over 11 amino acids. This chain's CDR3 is CSASTGYGYTF. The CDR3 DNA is TGCAGTGCTAGTACGGGGTATGGCTACACCTTC.

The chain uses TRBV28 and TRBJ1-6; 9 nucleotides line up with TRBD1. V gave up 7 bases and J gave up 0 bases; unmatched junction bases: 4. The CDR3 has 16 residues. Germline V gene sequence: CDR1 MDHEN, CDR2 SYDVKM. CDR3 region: CASTGTGSSYNSPLHF. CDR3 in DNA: TGTGCCAGCACCGGGACAGGGAGCTCCTATAATTCACCCCTCCACTTT.

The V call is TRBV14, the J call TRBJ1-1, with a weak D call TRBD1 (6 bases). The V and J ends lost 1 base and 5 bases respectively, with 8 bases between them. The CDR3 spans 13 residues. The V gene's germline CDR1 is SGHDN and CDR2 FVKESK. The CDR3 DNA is TGTGCCAGCAGCCAAGGGGGGCGGACTGAAGCTTTCTTT. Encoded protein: CASSQGGRTEAFF.

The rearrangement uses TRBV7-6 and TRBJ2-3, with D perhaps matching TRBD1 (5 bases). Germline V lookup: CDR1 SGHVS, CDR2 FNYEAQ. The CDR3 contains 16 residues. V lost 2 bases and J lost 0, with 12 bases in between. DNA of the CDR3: TGTGCCAGCAGCTTAAGGTCTAAGGGGAGCACAGATACGCAGTATTTT. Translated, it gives CASSLRSKGSTDTQYF. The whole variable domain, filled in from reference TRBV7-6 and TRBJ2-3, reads GAGVSQSPRYKVTKRGQDVALRCDPISGHVSLYWYRQALGQGPEFLTYFNYEAQQDKSGLPNDRFSAERPEGSISTLTIQRTEQRDSAMYRCASSLRSKGSTDTQYFGPGTRLTVL.

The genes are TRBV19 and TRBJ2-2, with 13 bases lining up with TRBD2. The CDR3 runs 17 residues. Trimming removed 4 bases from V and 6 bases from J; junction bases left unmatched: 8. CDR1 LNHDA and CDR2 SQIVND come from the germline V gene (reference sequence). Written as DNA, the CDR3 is TGTGCCAGTAGTACCCGACTAGCGGGGGGCCGGCCCGGGGAGCTGTTTTTT. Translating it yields CASSTRLAGGRPGELFF.

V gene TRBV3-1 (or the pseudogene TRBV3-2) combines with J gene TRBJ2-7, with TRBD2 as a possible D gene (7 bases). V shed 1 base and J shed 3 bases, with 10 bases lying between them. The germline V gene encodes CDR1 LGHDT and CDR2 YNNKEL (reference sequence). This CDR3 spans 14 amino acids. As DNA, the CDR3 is TGTGCCAGCAGCCAAGGGGAGGGGGGCTACGAGCAGTACTTC. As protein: CASSQGEGGYEQYF.

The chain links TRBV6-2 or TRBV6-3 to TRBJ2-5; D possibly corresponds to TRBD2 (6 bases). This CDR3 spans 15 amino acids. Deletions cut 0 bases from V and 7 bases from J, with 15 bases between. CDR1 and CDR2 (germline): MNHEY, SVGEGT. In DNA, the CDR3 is TGTGCCAGCAGTTACTCTAGGTTAGCCGGGAGGACCCAGTACTTC. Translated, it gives CASSYSRLAGRTQYF.

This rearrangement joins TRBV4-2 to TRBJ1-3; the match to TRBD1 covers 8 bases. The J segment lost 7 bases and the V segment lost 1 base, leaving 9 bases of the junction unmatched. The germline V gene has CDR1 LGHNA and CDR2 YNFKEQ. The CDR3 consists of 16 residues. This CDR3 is CASSQVGTGSFNTIYF. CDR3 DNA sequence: TGTGCCAGCAGCCAAGTTGGGACAGGATCCTTTAACACCATATATTTT.

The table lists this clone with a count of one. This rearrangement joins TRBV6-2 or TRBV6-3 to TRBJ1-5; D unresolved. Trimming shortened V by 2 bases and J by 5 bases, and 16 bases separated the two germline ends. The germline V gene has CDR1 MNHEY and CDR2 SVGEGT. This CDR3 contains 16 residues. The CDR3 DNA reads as TGTGCCAGCAGTTACGAGGGCCCACGAGGCTATCAGCCCCAGCATTTT. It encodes CASSYEGPRGYQPQHF.

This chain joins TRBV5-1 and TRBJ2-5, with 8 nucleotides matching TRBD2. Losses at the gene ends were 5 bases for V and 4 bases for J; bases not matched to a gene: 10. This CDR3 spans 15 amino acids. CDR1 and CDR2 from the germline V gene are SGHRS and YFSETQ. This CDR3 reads CASSLMGAGVETQYF. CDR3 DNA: TGCGCCAGCAGTTTAATGGGAGCGGGAGTAGAGACCCAGTACTTC.

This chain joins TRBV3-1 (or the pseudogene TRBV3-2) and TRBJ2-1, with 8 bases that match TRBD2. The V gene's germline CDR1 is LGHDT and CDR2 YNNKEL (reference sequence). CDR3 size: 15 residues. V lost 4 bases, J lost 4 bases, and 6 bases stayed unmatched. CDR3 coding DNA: TGTGCCAGCAGCCTGAGACTAGCGCTTTACAATGAGCAGTTCTTC. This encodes CASSLRLALYNEQFF.

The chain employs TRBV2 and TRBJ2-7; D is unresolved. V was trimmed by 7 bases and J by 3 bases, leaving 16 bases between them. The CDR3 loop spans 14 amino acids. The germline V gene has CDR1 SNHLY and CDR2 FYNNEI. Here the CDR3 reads CASITLPRHYEQYF. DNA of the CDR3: TGTGCCAGCATCACCCTACCCCGTCACTACGAGCAGTACTTC.

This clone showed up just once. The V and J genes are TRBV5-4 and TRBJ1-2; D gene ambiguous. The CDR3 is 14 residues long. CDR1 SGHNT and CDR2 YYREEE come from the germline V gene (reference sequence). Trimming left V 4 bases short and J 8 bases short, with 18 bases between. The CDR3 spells CASSPGEIYGGYTF. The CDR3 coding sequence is TGTGCCAGCAGCCCCGGAGAGATATATGGGGGCTACACCTTC. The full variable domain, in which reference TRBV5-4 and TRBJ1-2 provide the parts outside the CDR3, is ETGVTQSPTHLIKTRGQQVTLRCSSQSGHNTVSWYQQALGQGPQFIFQYYREEENGRGNFPPRFSGLQFPNYSSELNVNALELDDSALYLCASSPGEIYGGYTFGSGTRLTVV.

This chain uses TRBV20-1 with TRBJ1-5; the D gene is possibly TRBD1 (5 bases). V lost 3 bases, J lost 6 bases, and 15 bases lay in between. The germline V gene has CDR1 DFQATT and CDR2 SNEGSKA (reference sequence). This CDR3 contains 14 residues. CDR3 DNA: TGCAGTGCTAGTGCATCCGGGGGGATTCAGCCCCAGCATTTT. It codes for CSASASGGIQPQHF.

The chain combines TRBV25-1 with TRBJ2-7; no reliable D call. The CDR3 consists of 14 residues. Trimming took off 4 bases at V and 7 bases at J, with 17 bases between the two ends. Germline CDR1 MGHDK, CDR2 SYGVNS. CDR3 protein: CASSASGFSGEQYF. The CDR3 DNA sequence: TGTGCCAGCAGTGCCTCGGGTTTCTCTGGGGAGCAGTACTTC.

The CDR3 bases are TGTGCTAGTGGCCCCGGACTAGCGGGAATCACAGATACGCAGTATTTT. Translated: CASGPGLAGITDTQYF. The rearrangement uses TRBV12-5 and TRBJ2-3; 12 nucleotides line up with TRBD2. CDR1 LGHNT and CDR2 FRNRAP come from the germline V gene. The CDR3 covers 16 residues. The V and J ends lost 6 bases and 2 bases, in that order; junction bases with no gene match: 6.

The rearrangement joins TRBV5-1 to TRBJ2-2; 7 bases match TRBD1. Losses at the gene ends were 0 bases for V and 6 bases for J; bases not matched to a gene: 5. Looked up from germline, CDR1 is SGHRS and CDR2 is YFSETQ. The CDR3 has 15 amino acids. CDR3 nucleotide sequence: TGCGCCAGCAGCTTGGGGGTCACAGGGGCCGGGGAGCTGTTTTTT. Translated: CASSLGVTGAGELFF.

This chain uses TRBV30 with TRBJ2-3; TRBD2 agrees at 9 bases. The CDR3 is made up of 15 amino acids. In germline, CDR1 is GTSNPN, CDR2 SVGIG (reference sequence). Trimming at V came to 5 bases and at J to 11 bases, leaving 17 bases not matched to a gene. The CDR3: CAWSEGSGGRARQYF. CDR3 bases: TGTGCCTGGTCGGAGGGGTCTGGCGGGAGGGCCAGGCAGTATTTT.